This T cell receptor (beta chain) is drawn from a study of blood T cell repertoires in COVID-19. On the study more broadly: Spain, Italy and the United States supplied samples that represented acute and convalescent COVID-19. Sample material is recorded as cDNA or gDNA derived from T cells, B-cell-depleted T cells, or PBMCs.

Original methodology: Reference gene primer amplification in the assay estimated nucleated cell counts. Data came from immunoSEQ multiplex PCR; TCRdb stores just in-frame clones and leaves some out. Clone size and the V and J calls come from that table; the DNA yielded D and trimming. The sample includes fewer than 350,000 clones, 87% of them seen just once. Seattle-derived patients entered the study during active infection and were followed longitudinally. Trimming pared 3 bases from V and 1 base from J, leaving 6 bases between. Germline assignment: CDR1 LNHNV and CDR2 YYDKDF (reference sequence). This CDR3 comprises 13 residues.

Sequenced sample: peripheral blood. This receptor was taken from a man aged 25 to 40 with COVID-19, enrolled during active disease. This rearrangement joins TRBV15 to TRBJ1-1; D not resolved. CDR3: CATSRAANTEAFF. As DNA, the CDR3 is TGTGCCACCAGCAGGGCTGCGAACACTGAAGCTTTCTTT.